Below are 24 T cell receptor beta chains sequenced from a single sample in a study of blood T cells in healthy people across ages (dated by TCRdb to 2013 to 2016). The receptor library was made with 5' RACE. Instrument used: Illumina HiSeq 2500. A second PCR of 7 to 11 cycles was run with a J-beta primer mix and a sample-barcoded 5' primer. Clones were called with MiXCR by TCRdb after fastp trimmed the public reads at Q25, and only in-frame beta chains were retained. Rows with one shared CDR3 protein collapse into an entry with the most common genes and DNA. Counted in this sample were about 590,000 distinct CDR3 sequences; roughly 30% of them appeared once. The ten largest account for 15% to 17% of the sample. The sequencing input was blood. The receptors come from a woman older than 75 in good health.

This clonotype was counted a few times. This chain uses TRBV4-2 with TRBJ2-3, with 9 bases aligning to TRBD2. V lost 0 bases and J lost 0; bases outside the gene matches: 7. Germline lookup yields CDR1 LGHNA and CDR2 YNFKEQ. The length of the CDR3 is 18 residues. CDR3 region: CASSQDISGGTSTDTQYF. In DNA, the CDR3 is TGTGCCAGCAGCCAAGATATAAGCGGGGGGACTAGCACAGATACGCAGTATTTT.

This clonotype was recorded at least ten times. CDR3 sequence: CASRDRATEAFF. Here the CDR3 DNA reads TGTGCCAGCAGGGACAGGGCCACTGAAGCTTTCTTT. The chain recombines TRBV6-5 with TRBJ1-1; the match to TRBD1 covers 8 bases. Germline loops: CDR1 MNHEY, CDR2 SVGAGI. The J segment lost 4 bases and the V segment lost 6 bases, leaving 1 base of the junction unmatched. CDR3 size: 12 residues.

V usage is TRBV6-2 or TRBV6-3 and J usage is TRBJ2-7; 10 nucleotides line up with TRBD2. The CDR3 runs 17 residues. Germline loops: CDR1 MNHEY, CDR2 SVGEGT. After removal of 6 bases from V and 1 base from J, the junction contained 12 bases not matched to a gene. The CDR3 region is CASRGLPWTSGSYEQYF. As DNA, the CDR3 is TGTGCCAGCAGGGGTCTTCCGTGGACTAGCGGTTCCTACGAGCAGTACTTC.

This clonotype was seen ten or more times. The genes are TRBV15 and TRBJ1-4; D is perhaps TRBD1 (6 bases). Germline V CDR1 and CDR2: LNHNV, YYDKDF (reference sequence). V lost 0 bases and J lost 2, with 10 bases in between. The CDR3 consists of 16 residues. CDR3 nucleotides: TGTGCCACCAGCAGAGAACAGGGAGGCACTAATGAAAAACTGTTTTTT. It encodes CATSREQGGTNEKLFF.

This clonotype was seen ten or more times. The V call is TRBV28, the J call TRBJ2-7, with 7 bases lining up with TRBD1. There are 13 residues in the CDR3. The V and J ends lost 8 bases and 3 bases, in that order; junction bases with no gene match: 7. CDR1 and CDR2 from the germline V gene are MDHEN and SYDVKM. CDR3 sequence: CASLEQGYYEQYF. For the CDR3, the DNA is TGTGCCAGCCTGGAACAGGGGTACTACGAGCAGTACTTC. Variable domain in full (rest from reference TRBV28 and TRBJ2-7): DVKVTQSSRYLVKRTGEKVFLECVQDMDHENMFWYRQDPGLGLRLIYFSYDVKMKEKGDIPEGYSVSREKKERFSLILESASTNQTSMYLCASLEQGYYEQYFGPGTRLTVT.

This clonotype turned up a few times. The chain has TRBV5-6 and TRBJ1-1; D is ambiguous. V dropped 0 bases and J dropped 12 bases, with 12 bases sitting between them. The CDR3 covers 12 residues. Germline V lookup: CDR1 SGHDT, CDR2 YYEEEE. CDR3 in DNA: TGTGCCAGCAGCTTGGTGACGGGGAGAACTTTCTTT. Translated: CASSLVTGRTFF.

As to this clonotype: With a much larger clone just one base away, this may be a read error. The chain combines TRBV5-1 with TRBJ2-1, with a tentative D call TRBD2 (5 bases). Looked up from germline, CDR1 is SGHRS and CDR2 is YFSETQ. This CDR3 is 14 amino acids long. With 4 bases removed from V and 5 bases from J, the gap between germline ends came to 13 bases. The DNA for the CDR3 is TGCGCCAGCAGCGGACGAAACGGGAACAATGAGCAGTTCTTC. Residues: CASSGRNGNNEQFF.

This clonotype was detected only a few times. This chain connects TRBV6-6 to TRBJ2-1; possibly TRBD2 for D (5 bases). This CDR3 spans 14 amino acids. CDR1 is MNHNY, CDR2 SVGAGI, per germline (reference sequence). The ends were cut back, 5 bases at V and 0 bases at J, with 8 bases in the middle. As DNA, the CDR3 is TGTGCCAGCAGTGTCCGGGACTCCTACAATGAGCAGTTCTTC. It codes for CASSVRDSYNEQFF.

The V call is TRBV30, the J call TRBJ1-1; no definite D call. V was cut by 4 bases and J by 14 bases, with 14 bases left in between. The CDR3 has 10 residues. Germline values: CDR1 GTSNPN, CDR2 SVGIG (reference sequence). CDR3 sequence: CAWKAGELFF. As DNA, the CDR3 is TGTGCCTGGAAGGCCGGGGAGCTGTTCTTT. The full variable domain, with the rest looked up from reference TRBV30 and TRBJ1-1, is SQTIHQWPATLVQPVGSPLSLECTVEGTSNPNLYWYRQAAGRGLQLLFYSVGIGQISSEVPQNLSASRPQDRQFILSSKKLLLSDSGFYLCAWKAGELFFGQGTRLTVV.

The V and J genes are TRBV20-1 and TRBJ2-7; D could derive from TRBD1 or TRBD2 (6 bases each). The length of the CDR3 is 12 residues. Germline CDR1 DFQATT, CDR2 SNEGSKA (reference sequence). The V gene lost 5 bases and the J gene lost 2 bases, with 10 bases spanning the gap. The CDR3 loop is CSAVGGPYEQYF. In DNA, the CDR3 is TGCAGTGCTGTTGGGGGGCCCTACGAGCAGTACTTC.

This clonotype was seen a handful of times. The rearrangement links TRBV2 to TRBJ1-4, with TRBD1 as a possible D gene (5 bases). Trimming removed 2 bases at V and 5 bases at J, with 6 bases between. The CDR3 runs to 13 residues. Germline V lookup: CDR1 SNHLY, CDR2 FYNNEI. The CDR3 reads CASSESGNEKLFF. The CDR3 nucleotides read TGTGCCAGCAGTGAATCAGGGAATGAAAAACTGTTTTTT.

The genes are TRBV7-2 and TRBJ1-1, with 7 nucleotides matching TRBD1. Germline trimming cut 6 bases from V and 4 bases from J; bases unmatched to any gene: 8. The germline gives CDR1 SGHTA, CDR2 FQGNSA. The CDR3 is made up of 14 amino acids. CDR3 residues: CASREGGAGTEAFF. CDR3 coding DNA: TGTGCCAGCAGGGAAGGGGGCGCGGGCACTGAAGCTTTCTTT.

The chain has TRBV20-1 and TRBJ1-2; D not certain. The CDR3 totals 14 residues. V dropped 1 base and J dropped 9 bases, with 18 bases sitting between them. Germline CDR1 DFQATT, CDR2 SNEGSKA (reference sequence). In DNA form, the CDR3 reads TGCAGTGCTAGAGCCCTTGAGGGCCGGGAGAGCTACACCTTC. Protein: CSARALEGRESYTF.

There are many counts of this clonotype. Just one base apart from a much larger clone, this may be a read error. J is TRBJ2-5 and V is TRBV3-1, with TRBD1 matching 9 bases. CDR1 LGHDT and CDR2 YNNKEL come from the germline V gene (reference sequence). The trim removed 0 bases at V and 11 bases at J, leaving 10 bases unmatched. The CDR3 is 15 amino acids. The CDR3 region is CASSQDGGQGVEQYF. CDR3 nucleotides: TGTGCCAGCAGCCAAGATGGGGGACAGGGAGTTGAGCAGTACTTC.

This clonotype appeared a few times. The gene calls are TRBV18 and TRBJ2-1, with D tentatively TRBD1 or TRBD2 (5 bases each). V gave up 0 bases and J gave up 4 bases, with 16 bases separating them. Per germline, CDR1 KGHSH and CDR2 LQKENI. CDR3 length equals 17 residues. CDR3 residues: CASSPPGTGQKYNEQFF. CDR3 nucleotide sequence: TGTGCCAGCTCACCACCGGGTACGGGGCAGAAATACAATGAGCAGTTCTTC.

This clonotype was found many times. The V and J genes are TRBV11-2 and TRBJ2-1; 9 bases agree with TRBD2. V dropped 6 bases and J dropped 7; count of bases not matched to a gene: 19. The length of the CDR3 is 18 residues. Germline values: CDR1 SGHAT, CDR2 FQNNGV. The CDR3 DNA reads TGTGCCAGCAGTTTAAATTCCCTCGCGGGGGGGCCTGGGAATGAGCAGTTCTTC. Protein: CASSLNSLAGGPGNEQFF.

This clonotype was detected ten times or more. The J gene is TRBJ2-3, the V gene TRBV7-2; TRBD1 agrees at 9 bases. V lost 2 bases, J lost 3 bases, and 3 bases stayed unmatched. CDR3 length: 15 amino acids. Germline-derived CDR1 and CDR2 are SGHTA and FQGNSA. The CDR3 bases are TGTGCCAGCAGCTTATTGACAGGGGGAACAGATACGCAGTATTTT. Translated, it gives CASSLLTGGTDTQYF.

The chain links TRBV7-8 to TRBJ1-1, with a tentative D call TRBD1 (5 bases). The germline V gene has CDR1 SGHVS and CDR2 FQNEAQ. There are 14 residues in the CDR3. V was clipped by 3 bases and J by 4 bases, with 12 bases between them. The CDR3 DNA follows: TGTGCCAGCAGCTTTACGACAGCGAGCACTGAAGCTTTCTTT. It translates to CASSFTTASTEAFF.

The chain carries TRBV20-1 and TRBJ2-5; a possible D gene is TRBD1 (6 bases). V lost 3 bases to trimming and J lost 12 bases, with 14 bases between them. The germline CDR1 and CDR2 sequences are DFQATT and SNEGSKA (reference sequence). This CDR3 is 11 amino acids long. CDR3 in DNA: TGCAGTGCTAGGGTGGGGGCAGGGAAGTACTTC. It encodes CSARVGAGKYF.

This clonotype was picked up many times. J is TRBJ2-7 and V is TRBV19; 8 nucleotides line up with TRBD1. The CDR3 contains 14 residues. Trimming cost V 7 bases and J 1 base; bases outside gene matches: 6. Germline-derived CDR1 and CDR2 are LNHDA and SQIVND (reference sequence). The CDR3 DNA is TGTGCCAGTAAAGGGACAGGCGCTTCCTACGAGCAGTACTTC. Amino acids: CASKGTGASYEQYF.

This clonotype was counted many times. The chain joins TRBV5-5 to TRBJ2-7; D is undetermined. CDR1 and CDR2 (germline): SGHKS, YYEKEE (reference sequence). This CDR3 comprises 16 residues. The V end was cut by 1 base, the J end by 1 base, with 15 bases between. The CDR3 bases are TGTGCCAGCAGCTTGTCTTATCCGGGCTTTTCCTACGAGCAGTACTTC. Encoded protein: CASSLSYPGFSYEQYF.

In its sample, this clonotype was seen a few times. V gene TRBV29-1 combines with J gene TRBJ1-1; no definite D call. The CDR3 sequence is 14 residues long. Between the trimmed V and J ends, which lost 3 bases and 6 bases, there was a span of 17 bases. Germline CDR1 is SQVTM and CDR2 is ANQGSEA. CDR3: CSVDVASQVAEAFF. CDR3 bases: TGCAGCGTTGATGTGGCTAGCCAGGTCGCTGAAGCTTTCTTT.

This chain connects TRBV5-1 to TRBJ1-3, with 8 positions matching TRBD1. The V gene's germline CDR1 is SGHRS and CDR2 YFSETQ. CDR3 size: 19 residues. The V segment lost 7 bases and the J segment 0 bases; nucleotides outside the gene matches: 18. Written as DNA, the CDR3 is TGCGCCAGCCGCCCAGGCCTATCCCGACAGGGGCCCTCTGGAAACACCATATATTTT. Its translation: CASRPGLSRQGPSGNTIYF.

This clonotype was recorded many times. With a much larger clone just one base away, this may be a read error. The genes are TRBV5-1 and TRBJ2-1; the D gene is possibly TRBD1 (6 bases). The closer fit of TRBJ2-7 to the DNA end suggests the J call may be wrong. Looked up from germline, CDR1 is SGHRS and CDR2 is YFSETQ. The CDR3 totals 14 residues. CDR3 protein: CASNPGQTYNEQYF. The CDR3 DNA follows: TGCGCCAGCAACCCGGGACAAACCTACAATGAGCAGTACTTC.